This entry features one T cell receptor (beta chain) sequence. In patients aged 18 to 65, hyperthyroidism was newly diagnosed, with duration under 2 months. This sample holds PBMCs from 9.5 to 10 ml fresh peripheral blood. TCR beta CDR3 sequences were amplified from RNA transcripts. First-round RT-PCR of the TCR CDR3 relied on the HTBI primer set. Each CDR3 protein gets one entry after TCRdb re-called the multiplex PCR reads with MiXCR. The table shows approximately 610,000 distinct CDR3 sequences, with over 15% occurring only once. The data derive from a study of T cells in Graves' hyperthyroidism and ophthalmopathy. Study context: Peripheral blood was acquired at first diagnosis, ahead of any therapy whatsoever.

The germline V gene encodes CDR1 MGHRA and CDR2 YSYEKL. The CDR3 is 14 residues long. V gave up 3 bases and J gave up 8 bases, with 17 bases separating them. Sequencing was done on a sample of blood. The gene calls are TRBV4-1 and TRBJ2-7; possibly TRBD1 or TRBD2 for D (5 bases each). This receptor was obtained from a woman between 18 and 30 years old with Graves' hyperthyroidism. This CDR3 reads CASSQGRYSGKQYF. The CDR3 nucleotides are TGCGCCAGCAGCCAGGGACGGTATTCGGGTAAGCAGTACTTC.